This TCR beta chain was sequenced during a study of cytomegalovirus exposure and HLA in healthy donors. The CDR3 spans 15 residues. V was pared by 4 bases and J by 1 base, with 4 bases of the junction left unmatched. Germline V gene data show CDR1 as SGHRS and CDR2 as YFSETQ. Primers: 60 Vbeta forward and 13 Jbeta reverse. The assay was immunoSEQ multiplex PCR, and TCRdb's table has in-frame clones only and misses some. In the table there are around 230,000 clones, about 79% of which are singletons. The chain links TRBV5-1 to TRBJ2-2; 7 positions match TRBD1. Sequencing input: PBMCs. The receptor's source is a male donor in good health and CMV-seronegative. CDR3 sequence (DNA): TGCGCCAGCAGCCCCCGGACAGGGAACACCGGGGAGCTGTTTTTT. It codes for CASSPRTGNTGELFF. The full variable domain, in which reference TRBV5-1 and TRBJ2-2 provide the parts outside the CDR3, is KAGVTQTPRYLIKTRGQQVTLSCSPISGHRSVSWYQQTPGQGLQFLFEYFSETQRNKGNFPGRFSGRQFSNSRSEMNVSTLELGDSALYLCASSPRTGNTGELFFGEGSRLTVL.